Listed below are T cell receptor beta chains from one sample, sequenced in a study of blood T cell repertoires in COVID-19. Measured with immunoSEQ multiplex PCR; TCRdb has only the in-frame clones, and not every one. The table records some 100,000 clones, about 89% of them present only once. Sequenced material: peripheral blood. The receptors shown here come from a man between 60 and 70 years old with acute or convalescent COVID-19. CDR3s include the opening cysteine and the closing phenylalanine or tryptophan. A D gene is named only where the DNA matches it firmly. Expanded clones are given a class, and other clones once, few, many or no size at all.

d_call	j_call	clone_size	v_call	cdr3_nt	cdr3_aa
TRBD2	TRBJ2-5	.	TRBV6-2/TRBV6-3	TGTGCCAGCAGTTCCCATGGCGGGAGGGCCGACGAGACCCAGTACTTC	CASSSHGGRADETQYF
.	TRBJ1-2	.	TRBV2	TGTGCCAGCAGTGGAGTGGTAGTCTATGGCTACACCTTC	CASSGVVVYGYTF
TRBD2	TRBJ2-1	.	TRBV19	TGTGCCAGTAGTATGGCGGGAGTGGCCGATGAGCAGTTCTTC	CASSMAGVADEQFF
.	TRBJ2-2	.	TRBV30	TGTGCCTGGAGTGTCGGGGTGCTCGGGGAGCTGTTTTTT	CAWSVGVLGELFF
TRBD1	TRBJ2-5	.	TRBV5-1	TGCGCCAGCAGTTCTACAGGGGGCGCGGAGGAGACCCAGTACTTC	CASSSTGGAEETQYF
.	TRBJ2-7	.	TRBV19	TGTGCCAGTAGTATAGGAGGGTTTGACGGATCCTACGAGCAGTACTTC	CASSIGGFDGSYEQYF
TRBD2	TRBJ2-1	.	TRBV6-6	TGTGCCAGCAGCACGGGGCGGGAGATGGACAATGAGCAGTTCTTC	CASSTGREMDNEQFF
TRBD1	TRBJ1-2	.	TRBV11-2	TGTGCCAGCAGCCAGGGACAGGGACTTGGCTACACCTTC	CASSQGQGLGYTF
.	TRBJ2-5	.	TRBV6-6	TGTGCCAGCAGACAGGGAGGGGATCAAGAGACCCAGTACTTC	CASRQGGDQETQYF
.	TRBJ1-5	.	TRBV19	TGTGCCAGTAGTATAGACAGGGGCGGCAATCAGCCCCAGCATTTT	CASSIDRGGNQPQHF
.	TRBJ2-2	.	TRBV29-1	TGCAGCGTTGGGGATACAGGGAACACCGGGGAGCTGTTTTTT	CSVGDTGNTGELFF
.	TRBJ1-1	.	TRBV14	TGTGCCAGCAGCCAAGATTGGACTCTTTTCTTT	CASSQDWTLFF
.	TRBJ1-4	.	TRBV30	TGTGCCTGGAACAGGGTCGGTGAAAAACTGTTTTTT	CAWNRVGEKLFF
.	TRBJ1-1	.	TRBV18	TGTGCCAGCTCACCAACAGGGAGGAACACTGAAGCTTTCTTT	CASSPTGRNTEAFF
TRBD1	TRBJ1-2	.	TRBV24-1	TGTGCCACCAGTGACCAGGGACAGGGGAGCTATGGCTACACCTTC	CATSDQGQGSYGYTF
.	TRBJ1-2	.	TRBV6-5	TGTGCCAGCATTTCGCGGGGAGACTACTATGGCTACACCTTC	CASISRGDYYGYTF
.	TRBJ2-1	.	TRBV27	TGTGCCAGCAGAATGACAGGCTGGACAGACCACAATGAGCAGTTCTTC	CASRMTGWTDHNEQFF
.	TRBJ1-1	once	TRBV24-1	TGTGCCACCCGGGGGGCACCGGGGAGAGGCACTGAAGCTTTCTTT	CATRGAPGRGTEAFF
TRBD1	TRBJ1-2	.	TRBV7-9	TGTGCCAGCAGCTTAGTTGGACAGGGGTACACCTTC	CASSLVGQGYTF
.	TRBJ1-3	.	TRBV19	TGTGCCAGTAGTATAGATAGAGGAAACACCATATATTTT	CASSIDRGNTIYF
TRBD1	TRBJ1-2	few	TRBV7-6	TGTGCCAGCAGCTTTATCACGCGGCAGGGGGTTAACTATGGCTACACCTTC	CASSFITRQGVNYGYTF
.	TRBJ2-3	.	TRBV27	TGTGCCACCGCGGACAGCAGTACGCAGTATTTT	CATADSSTQYF
.	TRBJ1-1	.	TRBV30	TGTGCCTGGAGTGTAACTCTCCAGGGTGAAGCTTTCTTT	CAWSVTLQGEAFF
TRBD1	TRBJ1-2	once	TRBV6-5	TGTGCCAGCAGTAACCCGGGACAGCTCTATGGCTACACCTTC	CASSNPGQLYGYTF
TRBD2	TRBJ2-5	.	TRBV20-1	TGCAGTGCTAGTAGCCCAGGGCGACTAGCGCAACAAGAGACCCAGTACTTC	CSASSPGRLAQQETQYF
TRBD2	TRBJ2-2	.	TRBV5-1	TGCGCCAGCAGCTTGAGCGGGAAGAACACCGGGGAGCTGTTTTTT	CASSLSGKNTGELFF
.	TRBJ1-3	.	TRBV30	TGTGCCTGGAGTGTATCTATCGCGAACACCATATATTTT	CAWSVSIANTIYF
.	TRBJ2-3	.	TRBV28	TGTGCCACCACTTTTGGGCAGGCCTACACAGATACGCAGTATTTT	CATTFGQAYTDTQYF
.	TRBJ2-1	.	TRBV2	TGTGCCAGCAGTGAGCGACGGGACAATGAGCAGTTCTTC	CASSERRDNEQFF
TRBD1	TRBJ1-1	few	TRBV7-3	TGTGCCAGCAGCCTCGTCGGCGGACAGGGGGCTACTGAAGCTTTCTTT	CASSLVGGQGATEAFF
TRBD1	TRBJ1-3	.	TRBV4-2	TGTGCCAGCAGCCAAGATAGGGACAGGGCCGACTCTGGAAACACCATATATTTT	CASSQDRDRADSGNTIYF
.	TRBJ2-1	once	TRBV5-1	TGCGCCAGCACCCGGGTCACAGGAGTTAATGAGCAGTTCTTC	CASTRVTGVNEQFF
.	TRBJ1-3	.	TRBV2	TGTGCCAGCAGTGGAGGGCTCGGCTCTGGAAACACCATATATTTT	CASSGGLGSGNTIYF
TRBD2	TRBJ2-7	.	TRBV5-1	TGCGCCAGCAGCTTGGGCGGGAGATCTTACGAGCAGTACTTC	CASSLGGRSYEQYF
TRBD1	TRBJ1-2	.	TRBV28	TGTGCCAGCAGTTTCGTCAGGGGGTATGGCTACACCTTC	CASSFVRGYGYTF
TRBD2	TRBJ2-1	once	TRBV5-1	TGCGCCAGCAGCGTTATGTCAGCCCTAGCGGGCAATGAGCAGTTCTTC	CASSVMSALAGNEQFF
TRBD1	TRBJ1-5	.	TRBV30	TGTGCCTGGTCGAATTTGACAGGGGGCTTTCAGCCCCAGCATTTT	CAWSNLTGGFQPQHF
.	TRBJ2-1	few	TRBV5-1	TGCGCCAGCAGTCTAGAGAGCAATGAGCAGTTCTTC	CASSLESNEQFF